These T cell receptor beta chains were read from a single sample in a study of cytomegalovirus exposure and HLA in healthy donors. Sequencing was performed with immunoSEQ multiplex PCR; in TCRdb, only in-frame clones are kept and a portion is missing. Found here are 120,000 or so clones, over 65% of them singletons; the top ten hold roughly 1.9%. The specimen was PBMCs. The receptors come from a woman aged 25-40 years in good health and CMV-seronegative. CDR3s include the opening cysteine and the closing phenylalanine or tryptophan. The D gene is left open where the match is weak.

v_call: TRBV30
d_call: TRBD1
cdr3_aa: CAWSPTLRGQGTEAFF

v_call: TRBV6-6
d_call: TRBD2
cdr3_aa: CASSLGGTELNEQFF

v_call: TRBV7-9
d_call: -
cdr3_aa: CASSPRTAASTQYF

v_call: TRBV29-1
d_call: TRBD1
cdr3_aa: CSVGGTGRRGYGYTF

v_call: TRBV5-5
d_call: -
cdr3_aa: CASSFFTGRTNEKLFF

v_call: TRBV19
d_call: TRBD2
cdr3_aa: CASNPASGVNEQFF

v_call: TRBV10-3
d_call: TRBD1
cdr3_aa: CAISEGRQGYGYTF

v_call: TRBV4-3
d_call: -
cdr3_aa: CASSQGDLISYNEQFF

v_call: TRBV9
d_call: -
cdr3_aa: CASSGSGVGYYGYTF

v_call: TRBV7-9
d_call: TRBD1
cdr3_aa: CASSLVLQGAEKLFF

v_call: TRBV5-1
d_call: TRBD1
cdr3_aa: CASSGTGDTEAFF

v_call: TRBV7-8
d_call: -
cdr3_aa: CASSLGGGLGYEQYF

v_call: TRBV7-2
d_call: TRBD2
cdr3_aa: CASSLDGGSYNEQFF

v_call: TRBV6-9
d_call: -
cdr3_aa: CASSYSKDSYSNQPQHF

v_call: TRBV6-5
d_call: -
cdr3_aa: CASSYGEFQETQYF

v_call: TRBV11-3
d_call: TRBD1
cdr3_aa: CASSSDRVNYGYTF

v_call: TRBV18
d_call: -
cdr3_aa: CASSPLGGGQSTDTQYF

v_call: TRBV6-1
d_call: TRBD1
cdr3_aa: CASTLTGARDEQYF

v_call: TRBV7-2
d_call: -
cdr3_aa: CASSSLAGVNYGYTF

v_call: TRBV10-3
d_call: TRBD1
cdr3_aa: CAISDPDRADRDNSPLHF

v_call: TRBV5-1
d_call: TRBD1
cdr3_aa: CASSTGASNYGYTF

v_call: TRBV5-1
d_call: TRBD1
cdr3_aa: CASSPGGQHEQYF

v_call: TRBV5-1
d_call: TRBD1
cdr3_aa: CATRTGGSNTDTQYF

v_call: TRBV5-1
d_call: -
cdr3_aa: CASSPLGRNEKLFF

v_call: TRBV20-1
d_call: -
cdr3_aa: CTRETQYF

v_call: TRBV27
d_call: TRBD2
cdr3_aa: CASSPAGGIRNEQFF

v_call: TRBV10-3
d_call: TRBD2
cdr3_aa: CAIRATSGGLNEQFF

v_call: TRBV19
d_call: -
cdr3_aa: CASSTGLTYEQYF

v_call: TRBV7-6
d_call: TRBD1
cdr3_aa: CASSARDRENEKLFF

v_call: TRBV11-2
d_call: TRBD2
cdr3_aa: CASSPGTSGGEADTQYF

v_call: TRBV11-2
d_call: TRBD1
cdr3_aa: CASSWGTGRGNTIYF

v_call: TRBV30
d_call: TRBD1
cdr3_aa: CAGTGQSNSPLHF

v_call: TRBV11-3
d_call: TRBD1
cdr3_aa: CASSLEGTAMGNEQFF

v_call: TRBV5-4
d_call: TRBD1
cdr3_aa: CASSFFTGGGGYTF

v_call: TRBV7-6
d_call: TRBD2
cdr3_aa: CASSLAASGGEETQYF

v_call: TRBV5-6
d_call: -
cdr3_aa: CASSLRGNTIYF

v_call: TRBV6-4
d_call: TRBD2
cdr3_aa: CASSAGLTSGAADTQYF

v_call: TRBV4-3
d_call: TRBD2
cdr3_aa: CASSQDLGLAVYNEQFF

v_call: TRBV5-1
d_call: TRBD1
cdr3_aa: CASSFTGQANTEAFF

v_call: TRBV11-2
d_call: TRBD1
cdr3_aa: CASSFLDRAGNTIYF

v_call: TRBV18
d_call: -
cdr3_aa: CASSPPSEVETQYF

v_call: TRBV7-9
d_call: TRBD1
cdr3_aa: CASSPRGTGGGEKLFF

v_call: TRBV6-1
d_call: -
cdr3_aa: CASRNGRSNTEAFF

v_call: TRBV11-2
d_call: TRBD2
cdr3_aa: CASSLRLAGGPTGELFF

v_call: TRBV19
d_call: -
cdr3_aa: CASMRQVSTGELFF

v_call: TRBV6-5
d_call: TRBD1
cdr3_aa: CASSYSMTPGQGASTF

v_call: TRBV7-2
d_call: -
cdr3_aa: CASSLGSSESQPQHF

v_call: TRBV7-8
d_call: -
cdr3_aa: CASSADRLPGELFF

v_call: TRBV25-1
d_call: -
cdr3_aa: CASSLNLRGTEAFF

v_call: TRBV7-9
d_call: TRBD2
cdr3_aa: CASSLGAGVNTGELFF

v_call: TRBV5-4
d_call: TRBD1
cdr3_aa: CASRDRVGSPLHF

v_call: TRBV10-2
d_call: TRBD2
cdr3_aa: CASSERGANTGELFF

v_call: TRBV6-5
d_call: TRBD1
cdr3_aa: CASGTGTAIWGYTF

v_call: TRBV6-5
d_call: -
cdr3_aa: CASSYGQVNTEAFF

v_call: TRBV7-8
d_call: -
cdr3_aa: CASTSRRFSNPYEQYF

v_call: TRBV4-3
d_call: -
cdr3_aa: CASSQDLLSGGNQPQHF

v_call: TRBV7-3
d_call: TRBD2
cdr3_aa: CASSPTKTSGGQETQYF

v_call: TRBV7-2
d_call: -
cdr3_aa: CASSLGRGLNQPQHF

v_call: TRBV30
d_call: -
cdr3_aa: CAWCYKGADTQYF

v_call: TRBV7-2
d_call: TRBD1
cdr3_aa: CASSLAGGSLSYEQYF